This TCR beta chain was captured by sequencing in a study of blood T cell repertoires in COVID-19. Across the whole study: Material from acute and convalescent COVID-19 was sourced from the United States, Italy and Spain.

In the original workflow: Amplified reference gene primers provided the basis for estimating nucleated cell counts. This table comes from immunoSEQ multiplex PCR, and its TCRdb copy is limited to in-frame clones, with some not included. V and J calls and clone size are those listed in that table; D and trimming were worked out from the DNA. Counted here are about 200,000 clones, about 86% occurring once; the ten biggest clones make up more than 4%. In germline, CDR1 is KGHDR, CDR2 SFDVKD. V was cut by 3 bases and J by 0 bases, with 7 bases left in between. CDR3 length: 14 residues. This chain connects TRBV24-1 to TRBJ1-1; no clear D. The source of this sequence is a woman in her twenties or thirties who had been exposed to COVID-19. Specimen: PBMCs or T cells enriched from blood (not recorded which). The CDR3: CATSDGSLNTEAFF. The CDR3 DNA reads as TGTGCCACCAGTGATGGCAGTCTGAACACTGAAGCTTTCTTT.